These 24 T cell receptor beta chains were all obtained from the same sample, sequenced in a study of regulatory T cells in long-lasting Graves disease. Time point specified: newly diagnosed GD, antithyroid drugs for less than 3 months. From RNA extracted from PBMCs, the TCR library was made. The authors built TCR beta libraries using iRepertoire HTBI primers and Arm-PCR of CDR3 regions. A single record per CDR3 protein comes from TCRdb applying MiXCR to the multiplex PCR reads. The sample includes 450,000 to 650,000 distinct CDR3 sequences, 15% to 20% of them seen just once. The sample also formed part of further work on T cells in Graves' hyperthyroidism and ophthalmopathy.

Here the sequenced sample was peripheral blood mononuclear cells (PBMCs), taken at new diagnosis, from a patient treated with antithyroid drugs. These receptors were taken from a woman aged 35-60 years with Graves disease.

This clonotype was seen only once. The gene calls are TRBV12-3 or TRBV12-4 and TRBJ1-4; 9 bases match TRBD1. Trimming took 8 bases from V and 3 from J; bases not matched to a gene: 10. This CDR3 has 16 residues. CDR3 sequence reads: CASRADRTGANEKLFF. In nucleotides, the CDR3 is TGTGCCAGCCGAGCTGACCGGACAGGGGCTAATGAAAAACTGTTTTTT.

This clonotype was seen a handful of times. This chain uses TRBV6-1 with TRBJ2-1; tentative D call: TRBD2 (5 bases). Germline V gives CDR1 MNHNS, CDR2 SASEGT. CDR3 size: 16 residues. V was shortened by 7 bases and J by 5 bases, with 21 bases between the two germline ends. CDR3 loop: CASTRTGSVRHNEQFF. DNA for the CDR3: TGTGCCAGCACCCGAACGGGGTCGGTGCGTCACAATGAGCAGTTCTTC.

This clonotype was counted between two and nine times. This chain uses TRBV5-5 with TRBJ1-1, with TRBD1 identical over 10 bases. This CDR3 comprises 17 residues. J was trimmed by 4 bases and V by 3 bases; bases with no gene match: 12. Per the germline V gene, CDR1 is SGHKS and CDR2 is YYEKEE (reference sequence). CDR3 bases: TGTGCCAGCAGCTCGGGACAGGGGAGAGTTGGTGGCACTGAAGCTTTCTTT. Protein sequence: CASSSGQGRVGGTEAFF.

J is TRBJ1-2 and V is TRBV6-1; D might be TRBD1 (5 bases). The length of the CDR3 is 13 residues. The germline gives CDR1 MNHNS, CDR2 SASEGT. The ends were cut back, 8 bases at V and 2 bases at J, with 12 bases in the middle. CDR3: CASRDPRNYGYTF. The CDR3 region has the DNA TGTGCCAGCCGGGACCCAAGAAACTATGGCTACACCTTC.

In its sample, this clonotype was seen many times. This chain joins TRBV20-1 and TRBJ2-7, with 7 bases that match TRBD2. CDR1 is DFQATT and CDR2 is SNEGSKA in the germline V gene (reference sequence). The trim removed 0 bases at V and 3 bases at J, leaving 5 bases unmatched. This CDR3 has 14 residues. Here the CDR3 DNA reads TGCAGTGCTAGAGAGACAGCGGGGAACTACGAGCAGTACTTC. Its protein product is CSARETAGNYEQYF.

This clonotype was found many times. V and J are TRBV2 and TRBJ2-3, with 10 bases aligning to TRBD2. The CDR3 contains 16 residues. CDR1 and CDR2 (germline): SNHLY, FYNNEI. J gave up 4 bases and V 6 bases, and 10 bases lay outside the gene matches. CDR3 in DNA: TGTGCCAGCAGAGGCCAAGTAGCGGGGGGCGCAGATACGCAGTATTTT. Protein sequence: CASRGQVAGGADTQYF. Full variable domain (outside the CDR3, taken from reference TRBV2 and TRBJ2-3): EPEVTQTPSHQVTQMGQEVILRCVPISNHLYFYWYRQILGQKVEFLVSFYNNEISEKSEIFDDQFSVERPDGSNFTLKIRSTKLEDSAMYFCASRGQVAGGADTQYFGPGTRLTVL.

In this sample, this clonotype turned up many times. The chain recombines TRBV6-2 or TRBV6-3 with TRBJ2-5; TRBD2 aligns across 9 bases. This CDR3 has 16 amino acids. V lost 8 bases, J lost 5 bases, and 15 bases stayed unmatched. CDR1 and CDR2 (germline): MNHEY, SVGEGT. DNA of the CDR3: TGTGCCAGCCGGAGTGAGCGGGGGGCGAGGTACGAGACCCAGTACTTC. It encodes CASRSERGARYETQYF.

This clonotype was counted many times. The chain carries TRBV12-3 or TRBV12-4 and TRBJ1-1; 7 bases match TRBD1. The J segment lost 6 bases and the V segment lost 6 bases, leaving 10 bases of the junction unmatched. The CDR3 sequence is 14 residues long. CDR3 loop: CASRPTDRVAEAFF. The CDR3 region has the DNA TGTGCCAGCAGACCAACTGACAGGGTGGCTGAAGCTTTCTTT.

On this clonotype: This may come from a read error, since a much larger clone is one base off. The chain couples TRBV2 to TRBJ1-5; D may be TRBD1 (5 bases). CDR1 and CDR2 (germline): SNHLY, FYNNEI. V was pared by 7 bases and J by 6 bases, with 16 bases between. The CDR3 is 14 amino acids. The DNA of the CDR3 is TGTGCCAGCATCGGGACCGGGGGGAGTCAGCCCCAGCATTTT. Protein sequence: CASIGTGGSQPQHF.

V is TRBV6-9 and J is TRBJ2-3; 7 bases map to TRBD1. This CDR3 is built from 18 residues. Germline CDR1 MNHGY, CDR2 SVAAGI. Trimming cost V 3 bases and J 0 bases; bases outside gene matches: 12. In nucleotides, the CDR3 is TGTGCCAGCAGTTACCCGTCCCATGGGACAGAGAGCACAGATACGCAGTATTTT. Translating it yields CASSYPSHGTESTDTQYF.

This clonotype was counted ten times or more. This chain connects TRBV12-3 or TRBV12-4 to TRBJ2-2; the match to TRBD1 covers 7 bases. V lost 5 bases to trimming and J lost 2 bases; unmatched junction nucleotides: 5. CDR3 length: 15 amino acids. CDR3 amino acids: CASSMDRSNTGELFF. The CDR3 bases are TGTGCCAGCAGTATGGACAGGAGTAACACCGGGGAGCTGTTTTTT.

This clonotype was recorded a few times. The chain recombines TRBV27 with TRBJ1-5, with D possibly matching TRBD1 (6 bases). The V gene lost 5 bases and the J gene lost 2 bases, with 13 bases spanning the gap. The CDR3 contains 15 residues. Germline assignment: CDR1 MNHEY and CDR2 SMNVEV (reference sequence). CDR3 nucleotide sequence: TGTGCCAGCAGTATCGGGGGCGGTGGCAATCAGCCCCAGCATTTT. Translated, it gives CASSIGGGGNQPQHF.

This clonotype came up many times. The rearrangement joins TRBV10-3 to TRBJ2-7, with D unresolved. CDR1 ENHRY and CDR2 SYGVKD come from the germline V gene. Trimming removed 0 bases from V and 0 bases from J, with 9 bases in between. CDR3 size: 15 residues. The CDR3 protein is CAISESSPSSYEQYF. The CDR3 coding sequence is TGTGCCATCAGTGAGTCGTCGCCTAGCTCCTACGAGCAGTACTTC.

This clonotype was found a few times. The chain joins TRBV7-8 to TRBJ1-3; TRBD1 matches 7 bases. From germline, CDR1 is SGHVS and CDR2 FQNEAQ. The V gene end was trimmed by 5 bases and the J gene end by 4 bases; junction bases not matched to a gene: 5. CDR3 length: 14 amino acids. The CDR3, as DNA: TGTGCCAGCAGCCTAGGGGGACAGGGAAACACCATATATTTT. It specifies CASSLGGQGNTIYF. Drawing the rest from reference TRBV7-8 and TRBJ1-3, the complete variable domain is GAGVSQSPRYKVAKRGQDVALRCDPISGHVSLFWYQQALGQGPEFLTYFQNEAQLDKSGLPSDRFFAERPEGSVSTLKIQRTQQEDSAVYLCASSLGGQGNTIYFGEGSWLTVV.

The rearrangement links TRBV19 to TRBJ2-6; D possibly uses TRBD1 or TRBD2 (7 bases each). Germline-derived CDR1 and CDR2 are LNHDA and SQIVND (reference sequence). V dropped 3 bases and J dropped 0 bases, with 12 bases sitting between them. This CDR3 is 17 amino acids long. The CDR3, as DNA: TGTGCCAGTAGTATCAGGGGGGGGCGCTCTGGGGCCAACGTCCTGACTTTC. Its translation is CASSIRGGRSGANVLTF. The full variable domain, rest sourced from reference TRBV19 and TRBJ2-6, is DGGITQSPKYLFRKEGQNVTLSCEQNLNHDAMYWYRQDPGQGLRLIYYSQIVNDFQKGDIAEGYSVSREKKESFPLTVTSAQKNPTAFYLCASSIRGGRSGANVLTFGAGSRLTVL.

For this clonotype: Just one base apart from a much larger clone, this may be a read error. V gene TRBV2 combines with J gene TRBJ2-3; TRBD1 might be the D (6 bases). Looked up from germline, CDR1 is SNHLY and CDR2 is FYNNEI. The V end was cut by 3 bases, the J end by 4 bases, with 8 bases between. The CDR3 loop spans 13 amino acids. CDR3 region: CASSDRGPDTQYF. As DNA, the CDR3 is TGTGCCAGCAGTGACAGGGGCCCAGATACGCAGTATTTT.

This clonotype was observed a handful of times. The rearrangement links TRBV25-1 to TRBJ1-1; tentatively, D is TRBD1 (6 bases). The CDR3 covers 14 residues. V lost 8 bases and J 3 bases, leaving 16 bases between the germline ends. The germline CDR1 and CDR2 sequences are MGHDK and SYGVNS. This chain's CDR3 is CASATTGLYTEAFF. The CDR3 nucleotides are TGTGCCAGCGCAACTACAGGGCTATACACTGAAGCTTTCTTT. The variable domain in full, completed from reference TRBV25-1 and TRBJ1-1, reads EADIYQTPRYLVIGTGKKITLECSQTMGHDKMYWYQQDPGMELHLIHYSYGVNSTEKGDLSSESTVSRIRTEHFPLTLESARPSHTSQYLCASATTGLYTEAFFGQGTRLTVV.

This clonotype was seen more than once but under ten times. The rearrangement joins TRBV28 to TRBJ2-2; D gene uncertain. The V and J ends lost 4 bases and 7 bases respectively, with 13 bases between them. The germline V gene has CDR1 MDHEN and CDR2 SYDVKM. This CDR3 comprises 14 residues. The CDR3 sequence is CASSSSLNYGELFF. The DNA for the CDR3 is TGTGCCAGCAGTTCAAGTTTAAATTACGGGGAGCTGTTTTTT. Supplemented by reference TRBV28 and TRBJ2-2, the full variable domain reads DVKVTQSSRYLVKRTGEKVFLECVQDMDHENMFWYRQDPGLGLRLIYFSYDVKMKEKGDIPEGYSVSREKKERFSLILESASTNQTSMYLCASSSSLNYGELFFGEGSRLTVL.

The chain recombines TRBV24-1 with TRBJ2-3; perhaps TRBD1 as D (5 bases). The CDR3 totals 15 residues. Germline CDR1 is KGHDR and CDR2 is SFDVKD. V lost 3 bases to trimming and J lost 8 bases, with 17 bases between them. The CDR3 reads CATSDTRAFQGTQYF. Here the CDR3 DNA reads TGTGCCACCAGTGATACTCGGGCCTTCCAGGGTACGCAGTATTTT.

This clonotype was seen at least ten times. The V and J genes are TRBV7-3 and TRBJ2-2, with TRBD2 matching over 9 bases. Per the germline V gene, CDR1 is SGHTA and CDR2 is FQGTGA. V gave up 4 bases and J gave up 0 bases; unmatched junction bases: 3. This CDR3 region has 16 residues. CDR3 nucleotide sequence: TGTGCCAGCAGCTCCGTAGCGGGGGCGAACACCGGGGAGCTGTTTTTT. Amino acid sequence: CASSSVAGANTGELFF.

This clonotype has ten or more counts. The V and J genes are TRBV9 and TRBJ1-3, with D possibly matching TRBD1 (5 bases). Germline CDR1 SGDLS, CDR2 YYNGEE. V was pared by 0 bases and J by 3 bases, with 13 bases between. The CDR3 extends over 16 amino acids. CDR3: CASSVEQASFGNTIYF. The CDR3 DNA is TGTGCCAGCAGCGTAGAACAGGCCTCATTTGGAAACACCATATATTTT.

V and J are TRBV19 and TRBJ1-6; D gene uncertain. Germline lookup yields CDR1 LNHDA and CDR2 SQIVND (reference sequence). This CDR3 contains 16 residues. V lost 4 bases to trimming and J lost 5 bases, with 15 bases between them. In DNA, the CDR3 is TGTGCCAGTAGTACATTCTCGGGAGCAAATAATTCACCCCTCCACTTT. Translated, it gives CASSTFSGANNSPLHF.

This clonotype occurred many times. This chain uses TRBV12-3 or TRBV12-4 with TRBJ2-1; the D is unclear. The CDR3 has 14 amino acids. Trimming pared 1 base from V and 5 bases from J, leaving 9 bases between. The CDR3 bases are TGTGCCAGCAGTTTAGGGCAGCTCAACAATGAGCAGTTCTTC. Protein: CASSLGQLNNEQFF.

The chain combines TRBV5-4 with TRBJ2-3; D possibly matches TRBD1 or TRBD2 (5 bases each). CDR1 and CDR2 (germline): SGHNT, YYREEE (reference sequence). V lost 4 bases and J lost 3, with 18 bases in between. The CDR3 is 16 amino acids. Here the CDR3 DNA reads TGTGCCAGCAGCCCAGGAACTGGGGGTGGGACAGATACGCAGTATTTT. Protein sequence: CASSPGTGGGTDTQYF.